This T cell receptor (beta chain) stems from a study of CD8 T cells in ankylosing spondylitis. Study-wide findings and caveats: In reactive arthritis synovial fluid and blood, some motif variants had been reported before. In ankylosing spondylitis patients, matched synovial fluid reportedly showed significant enrichment of disease-linked clones.

Remarks on this clonotype: The antigen is unknown.

TCRdb fed the 5' RACE reads into MiXCR, producing one record per CDR3 protein. This table has about 250,000 distinct CDR3 sequences, roughly 32% appearing once. The germline V gene has CDR1 LGHNT and CDR2 FRNRAP. CDR3 length: 12 residues. Deletions cut 1 base from V and 8 bases from J, with 3 bases between. The TCR sequence derives from a male donor with ankylosing spondylitis or in good health (not recorded which). The chain joins TRBV12-5 to TRBJ1-6; D is unresolved. Material: blood, either unsorted or a sorted T cell fraction (not recorded which). Here the CDR3 DNA reads TGTGCTAGTGGTTTGGACGATTCACCCCTCCACTTT. Translating gives CASGLDDSPLHF.